These T cell receptor beta chains were read from a single sample in a study of shared clonotypes between healthy human individuals. The method was immunoSEQ multiplex PCR; TCRdb's version includes in-frame clones alone and lacks a portion of them. The sample lists millions of clones, approximately 94% occurring once. The specimen was naive CD8+ T cells from PBMCs. All receptors derive from a man aged 18 to 30 in good health. Some clones in this sample may be carry-over from other donors' samples. Both conserved end residues are part of each CDR3. D genes are given only for firm matches. Clone sizes are given selectively: once, few, many, or a class where the clone is expanded.

d_gene,v_gene,abundance,j_gene,CDR3aa
NA,TRBV14,NA,TRBJ1-4,CASSQVSGPVGKLFF
NA,TRBV12-1,NA,TRBJ2-5,CASSEGLAGAGETQYF
NA,TRBV30,NA,TRBJ1-2,CADRTNGYTF
NA,TRBV28,NA,TRBJ2-1,CASSPGTRNLYNEQFF
NA,TRBV6-1,NA,TRBJ2-7,CASSEGSSYEQYF
NA,TRBV11-2,NA,TRBJ2-7,CASSSLVGGGVKQYF
NA,TRBV4-2,NA,TRBJ2-2,CASSQVETGDNTGELFF
TRBD1,TRBV6-6,NA,TRBJ1-1,CASSPTGATEAFF
NA,TRBV29-1,NA,TRBJ2-3,CSGLLYTDTQYF
NA,TRBV9,NA,TRBJ1-4,CASSARGGTNEKLFF
NA,TRBV27,NA,TRBJ2-2,CASSTDWANTGELFF
NA,TRBV28,NA,TRBJ1-4,CASSPGLDNEKLFF
NA,TRBV27,NA,TRBJ2-7,CASRAQETMYPPGPYEQYF
NA,TRBV27,NA,TRBJ2-7,CASSMGSYEQYF
NA,TRBV28,once,TRBJ2-3,CASSLTASTDTQYF
TRBD2,TRBV4-1,few,TRBJ2-7,CASSLGGETYEQYF
NA,TRBV28,NA,TRBJ2-7,CASSFQGTYEQYF
TRBD2,TRBV28,NA,TRBJ2-5,CASSPRPGGVETQYF
NA,TRBV27,few,TRBJ1-2,CASSLGGYTF
TRBD2,TRBV7-9,NA,TRBJ2-3,CASSKGAGGGDTQYF
NA,TRBV7-9,once,TRBJ2-7,CASSSVAIAYEQYF
NA,TRBV9,NA,TRBJ1-2,CASGGAGYTF
NA,TRBV9,NA,TRBJ1-4,CASSVGKGGREKLFF
NA,TRBV19,NA,TRBJ2-1,CASTLDRGAANEQFF
NA,TRBV9,NA,TRBJ2-7,CASRQTQSYEQYF
TRBD1,TRBV6-5,NA,TRBJ2-7,CASSEDRRAYEQYF
TRBD2,TRBV7-3,NA,TRBJ2-7,CASSPPLLAGQHYEQYF
NA,TRBV7-9,NA,TRBJ1-4,CASNRVSANEKLFF
TRBD2,TRBV27,NA,TRBJ2-7,CASSFRLAGGPEQYF
NA,TRBV7-9,NA,TRBJ2-7,CASSWDSWEQYF
NA,TRBV11-2,NA,TRBJ1-2,CASSFGGNNYGYTF
NA,TRBV7-9,NA,TRBJ2-1,CASSFQRNSYNEQFF
NA,TRBV5-4,NA,TRBJ2-2,CASSLVSGELFF
TRBD2,TRBV28,NA,TRBJ2-7,CASSRPPGGIYEQYF
TRBD1,TRBV29-1,NA,TRBJ1-3,CSAPGTGLSGNTIYF
NA,TRBV9,NA,TRBJ1-4,CASSATSGVGEKLFF
TRBD1,TRBV7-9,NA,TRBJ2-5,CASSLQGEETQYF
NA,TRBV5-6,NA,TRBJ1-1,CASNNEASRAFF
TRBD2,TRBV7-9,NA,TRBJ2-3,CASSRPGASGRSDTQYF
NA,TRBV7-2,NA,TRBJ1-5,CASSLGGKQPQHF
NA,TRBV5-1,once,TRBJ1-2,CASSLDRMPVVYGYTF
TRBD2,TRBV28,NA,TRBJ2-1,CASSLMREGWNEQFF
TRBD1,TRBV28,NA,TRBJ2-7,CASRGTEVEQYF
TRBD2,TRBV9,NA,TRBJ2-1,CASSGGTKAYNEQFF
NA,TRBV19,NA,TRBJ2-2,CASSILSGQLNTGELFF
NA,TRBV7-3,NA,TRBJ2-5,CASSLTGGQETQYF
NA,TRBV6-6,once,TRBJ1-4,CAPVDRDGDEKLFF
TRBD1,TRBV29-1,NA,TRBJ2-4,CSVEDLGGLAKNIQYF
NA,TRBV7-9,NA,TRBJ2-4,CASSPSGLAKNIQYF
NA,TRBV5-1,NA,TRBJ2-7,CASRAEQYF
TRBD1,TRBV30,NA,TRBJ2-1,CAWSTNRGNPFF
NA,TRBV18,NA,TRBJ1-3,CASSPLHRDGNTIYF
NA,TRBV5-1,NA,TRBJ1-4,CASSPGGRGRDEKLFF
NA,TRBV11-2,once,TRBJ2-7,CASSSSPRERPYEQYF
NA,TRBV27,NA,TRBJ2-7,CASSHTSGSSYEQYF
NA,TRBV10-3,NA,TRBJ2-5,CATAPGRLQETQYF
TRBD2,TRBV2,NA,TRBJ2-1,CASSGFDGRTNEQFF
NA,TRBV30,few,TRBJ2-3,CAWSATKASTDTQYF
NA,TRBV27,NA,TRBJ2-2,CASSLLTGRSGGELFF
NA,TRBV7-3,NA,TRBJ2-2,CASSPQGGANTGELFF